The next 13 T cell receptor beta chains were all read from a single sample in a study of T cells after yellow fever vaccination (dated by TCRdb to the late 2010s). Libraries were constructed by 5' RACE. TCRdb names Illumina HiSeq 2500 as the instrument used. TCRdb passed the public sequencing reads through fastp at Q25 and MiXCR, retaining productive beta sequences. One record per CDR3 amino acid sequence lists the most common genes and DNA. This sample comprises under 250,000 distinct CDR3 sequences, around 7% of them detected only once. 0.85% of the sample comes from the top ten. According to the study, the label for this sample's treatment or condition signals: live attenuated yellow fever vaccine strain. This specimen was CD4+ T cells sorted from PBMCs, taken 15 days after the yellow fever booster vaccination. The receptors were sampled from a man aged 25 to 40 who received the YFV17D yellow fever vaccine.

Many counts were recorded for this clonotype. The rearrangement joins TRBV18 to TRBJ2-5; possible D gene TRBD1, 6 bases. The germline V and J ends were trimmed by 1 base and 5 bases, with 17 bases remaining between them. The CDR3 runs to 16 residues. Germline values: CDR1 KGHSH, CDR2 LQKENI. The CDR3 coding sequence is TGTGCCAGCTCACCACGCGAACAGGGATGGAAGGAGACCCAGTACTTC. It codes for CASSPREQGWKETQYF.

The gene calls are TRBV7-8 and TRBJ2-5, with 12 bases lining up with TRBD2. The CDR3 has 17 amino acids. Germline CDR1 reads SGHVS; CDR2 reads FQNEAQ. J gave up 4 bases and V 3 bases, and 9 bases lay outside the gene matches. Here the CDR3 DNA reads TGTGCCAGCAGCTTCCAGACTAGCGGGAGTTTAGGAGAGACCCAGTACTTC. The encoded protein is CASSFQTSGSLGETQYF.

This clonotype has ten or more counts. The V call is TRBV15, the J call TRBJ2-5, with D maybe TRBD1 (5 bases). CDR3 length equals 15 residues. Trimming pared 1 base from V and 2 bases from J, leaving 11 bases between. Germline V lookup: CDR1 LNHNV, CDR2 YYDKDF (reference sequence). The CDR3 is CATSRGLTGQETQYF. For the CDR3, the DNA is TGTGCCACCAGCAGAGGATTAACAGGACAAGAGACCCAGTACTTC. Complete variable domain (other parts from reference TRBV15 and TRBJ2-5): DAMVIQNPRYQVTQFGKPVTLSCSQTLNHNVMYWYQQKSSQAPKLLFHYYDKDFNNEADTPDNFQSRRPNTSFCFLDIRSPGLGDTAMYLCATSRGLTGQETQYFGPGTRLLVL.

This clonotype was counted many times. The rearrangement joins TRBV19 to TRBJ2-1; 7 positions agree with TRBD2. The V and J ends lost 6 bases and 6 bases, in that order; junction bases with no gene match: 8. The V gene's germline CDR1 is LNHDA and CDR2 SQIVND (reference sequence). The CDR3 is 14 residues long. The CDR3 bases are TGTGCCAGTAGGAGCGGGATTTTCGTCAATGAGCAGTTCTTC. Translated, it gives CASRSGIFVNEQFF.

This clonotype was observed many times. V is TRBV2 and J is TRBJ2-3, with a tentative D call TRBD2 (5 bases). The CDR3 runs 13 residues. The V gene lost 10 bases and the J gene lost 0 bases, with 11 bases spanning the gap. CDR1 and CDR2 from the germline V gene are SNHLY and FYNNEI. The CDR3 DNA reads TGTGCCACCAAAGCGGATAGCACAGATACGCAGTATTTT. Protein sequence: CATKADSTDTQYF.

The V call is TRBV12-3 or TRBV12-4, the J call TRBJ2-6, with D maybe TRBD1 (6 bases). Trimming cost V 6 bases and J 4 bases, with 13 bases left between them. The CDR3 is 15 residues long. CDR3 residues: CASRKQGTGANVLTF. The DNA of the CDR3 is TGTGCCAGCAGAAAACAGGGTACCGGGGCCAACGTCCTGACTTTC.

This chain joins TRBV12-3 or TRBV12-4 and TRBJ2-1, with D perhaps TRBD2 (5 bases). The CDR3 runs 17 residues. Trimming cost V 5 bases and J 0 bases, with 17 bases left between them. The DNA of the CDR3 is TGTGCCAGCAGTCCCCCCCCGGGGTCAAGCTCCTACAATGAGCAGTTCTTC. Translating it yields CASSPPPGSSSYNEQFF.

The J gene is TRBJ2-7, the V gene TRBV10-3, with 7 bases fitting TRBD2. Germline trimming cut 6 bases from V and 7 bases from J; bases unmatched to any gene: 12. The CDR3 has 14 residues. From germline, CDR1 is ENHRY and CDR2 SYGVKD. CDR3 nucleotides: TGTGCCATCAGGGCCGGACTAGTCGGGGGTGAGCAGTACTTC. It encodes CAIRAGLVGGEQYF.

CDR3 nucleotides: TGTGCCAGCAGCGTAGGACAGTTCCCCTACGAGCAGTACTTC. Protein: CASSVGQFPYEQYF. J is TRBJ2-7 and V is TRBV9; possibly TRBD1 for D (5 bases). CDR1 is SGDLS and CDR2 is YYNGEE in the germline V gene. V dropped 0 bases and J dropped 2 bases, with 9 bases sitting between them. The CDR3 runs 14 residues. Filled out from reference TRBV9 and TRBJ2-7, the complete variable domain reads DSGVTQTPKHLITATGQRVTLRCSPRSGDLSVYWYQQSLDQGLQFLIQYYNGEERAKGNILERFSAQQFPDLHSELNLSSLELGDSALYFCASSVGQFPYEQYFGPGTRLTVT.

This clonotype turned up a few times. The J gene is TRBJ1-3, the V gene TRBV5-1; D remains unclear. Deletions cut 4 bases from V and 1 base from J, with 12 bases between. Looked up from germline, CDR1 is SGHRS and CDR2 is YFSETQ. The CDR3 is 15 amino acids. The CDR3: CASSQTMDSGNTIYF. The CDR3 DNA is TGCGCCAGCAGCCAAACTATGGATTCTGGAAACACCATATATTTT.

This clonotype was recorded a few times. This CDR3 reads CASSGTGGWENIQYF. CDR3 DNA sequence: TGTGCCAGCAGCGGGACAGGGGGCTGGGAAAACATTCAGTACTTC. The V gene is TRBV2, the J gene TRBJ2-4; TRBD1 matches 12 bases. Trimming at V came to 6 bases and at J to 5 bases, leaving 5 bases not matched to a gene. Germline V CDR1 and CDR2: SNHLY, FYNNEI. CDR3 length: 15 amino acids.

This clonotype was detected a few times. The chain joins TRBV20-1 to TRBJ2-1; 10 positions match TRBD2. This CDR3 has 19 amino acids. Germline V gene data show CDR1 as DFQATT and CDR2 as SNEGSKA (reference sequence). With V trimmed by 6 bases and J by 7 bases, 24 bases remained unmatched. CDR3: CSAPNLGASGSRIRNEQFF. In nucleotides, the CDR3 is TGCAGTGCCCCAAACCTCGGGGCTAGCGGGAGCCGAATAAGGAATGAGCAGTTCTTC.

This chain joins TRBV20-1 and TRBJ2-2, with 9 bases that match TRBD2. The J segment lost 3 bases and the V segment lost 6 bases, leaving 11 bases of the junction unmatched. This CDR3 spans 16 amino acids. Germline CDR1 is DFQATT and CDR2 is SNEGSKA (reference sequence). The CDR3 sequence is CSARNSGRKDTGELFF. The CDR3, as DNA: TGCAGTGCAAGAAATAGCGGGAGAAAGGACACCGGGGAGCTGTTTTTT.